This TCR beta chain was found in a study of blood T cell repertoires in COVID-19. Study overall: There were acute and convalescent COVID-19 samples, and they came from the United States, Italy and Spain. The analysed material was cDNA or gDNA that came from T cells, B-cell-depleted T cells, or PBMCs.

Per the authors' pipeline: For nucleated cells, counts were estimated from reference gene primer amplification. Sequencing was performed with immunoSEQ multiplex PCR; in TCRdb, only in-frame clones are kept and a portion is missing. The V and J calls and clone size come from that table; D and trimming were worked out from the DNA. Altogether 190,000 or so clones are present, approximately 87% being singletons, with the ten largest covering 5.5% to 8%. Germline V CDR1 and CDR2: MNHEY, SVGEGT. Unmatched junction bases numbered 20, after V lost 4 bases and J lost 5 bases. The CDR3 totals 19 residues. The TCR was taken from a man aged 55 to 70 who had recovered from COVID-19. Sequences were obtained from peripheral blood. The chain uses TRBV6-2 or TRBV6-3 and TRBJ2-5; 9 bases line up with TRBD2. CDR3 coding DNA: TGTGCCAGCAGTTTCCTTGCGTCATCCTATAGCGGGGGAGAGGAGACCCAGTACTTC. Translating gives CASSFLASSYSGGEETQYF.